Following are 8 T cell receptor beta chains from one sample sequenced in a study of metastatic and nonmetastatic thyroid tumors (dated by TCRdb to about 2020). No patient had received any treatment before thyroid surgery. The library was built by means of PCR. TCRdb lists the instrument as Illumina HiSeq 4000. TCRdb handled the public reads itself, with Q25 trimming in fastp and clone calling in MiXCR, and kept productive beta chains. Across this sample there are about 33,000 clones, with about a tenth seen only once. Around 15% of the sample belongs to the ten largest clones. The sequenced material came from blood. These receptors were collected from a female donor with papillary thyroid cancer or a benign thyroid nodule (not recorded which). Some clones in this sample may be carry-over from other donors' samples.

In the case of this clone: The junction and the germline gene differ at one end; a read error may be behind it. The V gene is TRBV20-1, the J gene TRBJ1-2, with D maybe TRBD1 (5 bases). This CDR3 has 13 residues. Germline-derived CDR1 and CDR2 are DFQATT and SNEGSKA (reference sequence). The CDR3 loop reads CSSRDHLRDGYTF. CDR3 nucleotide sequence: TGCAGTTCTAGGGACCACTTAAGGGATGGCTACACCTTC.

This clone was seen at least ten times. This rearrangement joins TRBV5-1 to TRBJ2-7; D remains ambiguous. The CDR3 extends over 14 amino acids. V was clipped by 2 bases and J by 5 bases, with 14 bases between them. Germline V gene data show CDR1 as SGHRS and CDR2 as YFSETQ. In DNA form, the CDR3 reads TGCGCCAGCAGCTTTAGTCAGGTCACGAACGAGCAGTACTTC. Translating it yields CASSFSQVTNEQYF.

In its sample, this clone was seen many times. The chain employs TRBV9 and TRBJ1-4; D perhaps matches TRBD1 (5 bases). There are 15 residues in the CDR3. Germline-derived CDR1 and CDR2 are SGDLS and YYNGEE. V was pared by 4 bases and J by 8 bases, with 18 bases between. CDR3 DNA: TGTGCCAGCAGCCATGCGGAAACAGGTTACGAAAAACTGTTTTTT. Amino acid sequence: CASSHAETGYEKLFF. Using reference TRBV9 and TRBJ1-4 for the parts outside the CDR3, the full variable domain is DSGVTQTPKHLITATGQRVTLRCSPRSGDLSVYWYQQSLDQGLQFLIQYYNGEERAKGNILERFSAQQFPDLHSELNLSSLELGDSALYFCASSHAETGYEKLFFGSGTQLSVL.

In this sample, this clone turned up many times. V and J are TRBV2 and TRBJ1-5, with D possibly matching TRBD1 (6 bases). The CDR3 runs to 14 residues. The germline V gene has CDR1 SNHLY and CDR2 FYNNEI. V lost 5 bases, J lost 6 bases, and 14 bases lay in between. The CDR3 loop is CASSLGGFVQPQHF. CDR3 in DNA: TGTGCCAGCAGTCTTGGGGGCTTCGTTCAGCCCCAGCATTTT.

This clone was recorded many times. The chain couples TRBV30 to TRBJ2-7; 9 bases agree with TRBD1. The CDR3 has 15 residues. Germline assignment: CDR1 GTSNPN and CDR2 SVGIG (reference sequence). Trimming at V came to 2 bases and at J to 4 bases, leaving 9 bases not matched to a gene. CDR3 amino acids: CAWSPPDRGRYEQYF. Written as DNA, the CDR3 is TGTGCCTGGAGTCCTCCGGACAGGGGACGGTACGAGCAGTACTTC.

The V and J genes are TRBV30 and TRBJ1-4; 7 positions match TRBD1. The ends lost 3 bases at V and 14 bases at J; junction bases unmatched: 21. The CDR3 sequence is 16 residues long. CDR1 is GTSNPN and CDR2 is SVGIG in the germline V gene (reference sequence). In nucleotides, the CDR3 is TGTGCCTGGAGCATCCAGGGGACAGCAACTAATGAAATTCTGTTTTTT. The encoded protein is CAWSIQGTATNEILFF.

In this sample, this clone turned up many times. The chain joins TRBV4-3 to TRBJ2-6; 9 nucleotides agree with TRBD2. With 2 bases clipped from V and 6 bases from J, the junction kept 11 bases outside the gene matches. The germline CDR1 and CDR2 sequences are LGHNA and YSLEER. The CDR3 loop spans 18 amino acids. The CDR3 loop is CASSQSGGRARLANVLTF. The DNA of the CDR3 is TGCGCCAGCAGCCAAAGTGGCGGGAGGGCCCGTCTGGCCAACGTCCTGACTTTC.

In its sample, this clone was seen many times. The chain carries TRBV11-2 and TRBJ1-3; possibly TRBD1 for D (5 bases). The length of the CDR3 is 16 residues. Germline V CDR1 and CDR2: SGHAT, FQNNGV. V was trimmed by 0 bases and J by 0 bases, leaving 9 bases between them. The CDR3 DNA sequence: TGTGCCAGCAGCTTAGATAGGGGCCTCTCTGGAAACACCATATATTTT. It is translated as CASSLDRGLSGNTIYF. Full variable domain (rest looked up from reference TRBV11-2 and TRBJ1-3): EAGVAQSPRYKIIEKRQSVAFWCNPISGHATLYWYQQILGQGPKLLIQFQNNGVVDDSQLPKDRFSAERLKGVDSTLKIQPAKLEDSAVYLCASSLDRGLSGNTIYFGEGSWLTVV.